The rows below give T cell receptor beta chains drawn from one sample of a study of blood T cell repertoires in COVID-19. Some clones are missing from TCRdb's copy, which holds only in-frame ones; the method was immunoSEQ multiplex PCR. The table lists about half a million clones, approximately 85% of them singletons. Material for sequencing was peripheral blood. These receptors were obtained from a human donor in a cohort sampled during active COVID-19. Both conserved end residues are part of each CDR3. D genes are given only for firm matches. Rows may omit the clone size; those that give it use once, few, many or a size class.

J gene: TRBJ1-4; V gene: TRBV9; clone size: -; D gene: TRBD1; CDR3 protein: CASSGDRGLPNEKLFF; CDR3 DNA: TGTGCCAGCAGCGGGGACAGGGGGCTACCTAATGAAAAACTGTTTTTT
J gene: TRBJ1-5; V gene: TRBV3-1/TRBV3-2; clone size: -; D gene: TRBD1; CDR3 protein: CASSQTGTGEQPQHF; CDR3 DNA: TGTGCCAGCAGCCAAACCGGGACAGGTGAACAGCCCCAGCATTTT
J gene: TRBJ2-3; V gene: TRBV4-2; clone size: -; D gene: TRBD2; CDR3 protein: CASSQSGGGGGTQYF; CDR3 DNA: TGTGCCAGCAGCCAATCAGGTGGGGGGGGTGGTACGCAGTATTTT
J gene: TRBJ2-3; V gene: TRBV4-2; clone size: -; D gene: -; CDR3 protein: CASSQDDGRGTDTQYF; CDR3 DNA: TGTGCCAGCAGCCAAGATGACGGGAGAGGCACAGATACGCAGTATTTT
J gene: TRBJ2-3; V gene: TRBV19; clone size: -; D gene: TRBD2; CDR3 protein: CASSRGGSDTQYF; CDR3 DNA: TGTGCCAGTAGTCGGGGCGGGAGTGATACGCAGTATTTT
J gene: TRBJ2-1; V gene: TRBV28; clone size: -; D gene: TRBD1; CDR3 protein: CASSPPEGQGFNEQFF; CDR3 DNA: TGTGCCAGCAGTCCCCCAGAAGGACAGGGGTTCAATGAGCAGTTCTTC
J gene: TRBJ2-3; V gene: TRBV5-4; clone size: once; D gene: TRBD2; CDR3 protein: CASSLRGREADTQYF; CDR3 DNA: TGTGCCAGCAGCTTACGCGGGAGGGAAGCAGATACGCAGTATTTT
J gene: TRBJ2-6; V gene: TRBV14; clone size: -; D gene: -; CDR3 protein: CASSQQQANVLTF; CDR3 DNA: TGTGCCAGCAGCCAACAACAGGCCAACGTCCTGACTTTC
J gene: TRBJ2-3; V gene: TRBV28; clone size: once; D gene: TRBD2; CDR3 protein: CASRLAGFTDTQYF; CDR3 DNA: TGTGCCAGCAGGCTAGCGGGATTCACAGATACGCAGTATTTT
J gene: TRBJ1-2; V gene: TRBV4-2; clone size: -; D gene: -; CDR3 protein: CASSQAGYGDYGYTF; CDR3 DNA: TGTGCCAGCAGCCAAGCGGGGTACGGGGACTATGGCTACACCTTC
J gene: TRBJ1-6; V gene: TRBV6-5; clone size: -; D gene: -; CDR3 protein: CASSRQLDSPLHF; CDR3 DNA: TGTGCCAGCAGTCGACAGTTGGATTCACCCCTCCACTTT
J gene: TRBJ2-6; V gene: TRBV19; clone size: -; D gene: TRBD2; CDR3 protein: CASSITGGSGANVLTF; CDR3 DNA: TGTGCCAGTAGTATAACGGGAGGCTCTGGGGCCAACGTCCTGACTTTC
J gene: TRBJ1-1; V gene: TRBV27; clone size: -; D gene: TRBD1; CDR3 protein: CASSLSGQSHNTEAFF; CDR3 DNA: TGTGCCAGCAGTTTATCGGGACAGAGTCATAACACTGAAGCTTTCTTT
J gene: TRBJ2-5; V gene: TRBV10-3; clone size: -; D gene: -; CDR3 protein: CATIEGDTAQETQYF; CDR3 DNA: TGTGCCACCATTGAGGGGGACACGGCACAAGAGACCCAGTACTTC